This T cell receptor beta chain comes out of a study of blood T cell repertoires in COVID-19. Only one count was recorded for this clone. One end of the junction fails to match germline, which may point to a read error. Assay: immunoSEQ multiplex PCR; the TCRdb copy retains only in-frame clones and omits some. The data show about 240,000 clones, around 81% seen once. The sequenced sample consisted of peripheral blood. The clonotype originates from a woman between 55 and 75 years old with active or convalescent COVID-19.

CDR3 region: CASSQDSVWSGREIRF. Written as DNA, the CDR3 is TGTGCCAGCAGCCAAGATTCGGTCTGGTCGGGCAGGGAAATTCGATTT. The chain links TRBV3-1 (or the pseudogene TRBV3-2) to TRBJ1-1, with D possibly being TRBD1 (5 bases). This CDR3 has 16 residues. CDR1 is LGHDT, CDR2 YNNKEL, per germline (reference sequence).